These 21 T cell receptor beta chains were all obtained from the same sample, sequenced in a study of blood T cell repertoires in COVID-19. TCRdb keeps only in-frame clones here, not all; method: immunoSEQ multiplex PCR. This sample yields fewer than 200,000 clones, of which roughly four fifths are seen a single time; roughly 3.6% belongs to the top ten. Sequencing was carried out using peripheral blood. The receptors were gathered from a woman aged 80 or over with acute or convalescent COVID-19.

The gene calls are TRBV5-1 and TRBJ2-5, with D perhaps TRBD1 (6 bases). The V end was cut by 2 bases, the J end by 6 bases, with 14 bases between. Germline V gene data show CDR1 as SGHRS and CDR2 as YFSETQ. This CDR3 is built from 14 residues. The CDR3 DNA reads as TGCGCCAGCAGCTTTGGGGCAGGGGACAAGACCCAGTACTTC. Protein sequence: CASSFGAGDKTQYF.

This clone has only a few counts. The rearrangement links TRBV7-2 to TRBJ1-6; 7 bases are a match to TRBD1. CDR3 length equals 18 residues. With V trimmed by 5 bases and J by 6 bases, 16 bases remained unmatched. Germline values: CDR1 SGHTA, CDR2 FQGNSA. Written as DNA, the CDR3 is TGTGCCAGCAGCGCCAGAGGGATGCGACAGGGAGGTAATTCACCCCTCCACTTT. This encodes CASSARGMRQGGNSPLHF.

This clone was seen a single time. The V call is TRBV5-5, the J call TRBJ2-3; 7 bases are a match to TRBD2. The CDR3 is 17 amino acids. The trim removed 5 bases at V and 1 base at J, leaving 13 bases unmatched. From germline, CDR1 is SGHKS and CDR2 YYEKEE (reference sequence). CDR3 region: CASRVGRVGFGTDTQYF. Here the CDR3 DNA reads TGTGCCAGCAGGGTGGGGAGGGTAGGATTTGGCACAGATACGCAGTATTTT.

This clone has at least ten counts. CDR3 residues: CASSWGDSRFTF. The DNA of the CDR3 is TGCGCCAGCAGCTGGGGGGACAGCCGCTTCACCTTC. This sequence joins TRBV5-1 and TRBJ1-2; TRBD1 agrees at 7 bases. Germline CDR1 reads SGHRS; CDR2 reads YFSETQ. This CDR3 is built from 12 residues. The junction had 9 bases not matched to a gene; V was cut back by 3 bases and J by 13 bases.

The rearrangement joins TRBV18 to TRBJ2-2; 8 bases fit TRBD1. Per the germline V gene, CDR1 is KGHSH and CDR2 is LQKENI. The CDR3 sequence is 14 residues long. V was clipped by 4 bases and J by 5 bases; unmatched bases: 3. CDR3 nucleotide sequence: TGTGCCAGCTCACGAGACAGGGGAACCGGGGAGCTGTTTTTT. It yields the protein CASSRDRGTGELFF. The whole variable domain, remainder taken from reference TRBV18 and TRBJ2-2, is NAGVMQNPRHLVRRRGQEARLRCSPMKGHSHVYWYRQLPEEGLKFMVYLQKENIIDESGMPKERFSAEFPKEGPSILRIQQVVRGDSAAYFCASSRDRGTGELFFGEGSRLTVL.

This clone was counted between two and nine times. Other nucleotide sequences from this sample produce the same CDR3. The chain combines TRBV24-1 with TRBJ2-2; D may be TRBD1 (6 bases). The CDR3 is made up of 17 amino acids. Germline-derived CDR1 and CDR2 are KGHDR and SFDVKD. V lost 5 bases and J lost 0, with 15 bases in between. DNA for the CDR3: TGTGCCACCAGTGCAGGTGGTTGGACAGCGAACACCGGGGAGCTGTTTTTT. Encoded protein: CATSAGGWTANTGELFF.

The chain couples TRBV6-5 to TRBJ1-2; unclear D gene. This CDR3 has 15 amino acids. Trimming shortened V by 6 bases and J by 0 bases, and 14 bases separated the two germline ends. In germline, CDR1 is MNHEY, CDR2 SVGAGI. CDR3 sequence reads: CASRAGSTANYGYTF. The CDR3 region has the DNA TGTGCCAGCAGGGCGGGAAGCACAGCTAACTATGGCTACACCTTC.

This clone appeared a few times. V is TRBV25-1 and J is TRBJ2-2, with 11 bases that match TRBD2. J was trimmed by 3 bases and V by 6 bases; bases with no gene match: 3. The CDR3 spans 15 residues. The germline gives CDR1 MGHDK, CDR2 SYGVNS. For the CDR3, the DNA is TGTGCCAGCAGCCATAGCGGGAGGGACACCGGGGAGCTGTTTTTT. It specifies CASSHSGRDTGELFF.

This sequence joins TRBV11-2 and TRBJ1-1; D may be TRBD1 (5 bases). There are 14 residues in the CDR3. The V end was cut by 1 base, the J end by 5 bases, with 11 bases between. Germline V gene lookup returns CDR1 SGHAT and CDR2 FQNNGV. CDR3: CASSLVSGKTEAFF. In nucleotides, the CDR3 is TGTGCCAGCAGCTTAGTCTCAGGGAAGACTGAAGCTTTCTTT.

The chain combines TRBV7-2 with TRBJ1-5, with 8 nucleotides matching TRBD1. The CDR3 is made up of 15 amino acids. V shed 5 bases, J shed 4 bases, and the junction held 7 bases outside the gene matches. Germline V gives CDR1 SGHTA, CDR2 FQGNSA. CDR3 sequence reads: CASSTQTGANQPQHF. The CDR3 DNA sequence: TGTGCCAGCAGCACCCAGACAGGGGCGAATCAGCCCCAGCATTTT.

This sequence joins TRBV3-1 (or the pseudogene TRBV3-2) and TRBJ2-1, with 11 nucleotides matching TRBD2. V shed 5 bases, J shed 9 bases, and the junction held 9 bases outside the gene matches. The CDR3 is 15 residues long. In germline, CDR1 is LGHDT, CDR2 YNNKEL (reference sequence). CDR3 sequence reads: CASSAIAGGSPEQFF. Here the CDR3 DNA reads TGTGCCAGCAGCGCTATAGCGGGGGGGTCCCCTGAGCAGTTCTTC.

The chain combines TRBV7-2 with TRBJ1-1, with D hard to call. Deletions cut 3 bases from V and 4 bases from J, with 9 bases between. The V gene's germline CDR1 is SGHTA and CDR2 FQGNSA. The CDR3 has 13 amino acids. The CDR3 nucleotides read TGTGCCAGCAGCTTTAAGGAGAGCACTGAAGCTTTCTTT. Its translation: CASSFKESTEAFF.

This clone was picked up a small number of times. The chain has TRBV7-9 and TRBJ2-7, with TRBD2 matching 8 bases. Germline assignment: CDR1 SEHNR and CDR2 FQNEAQ (reference sequence). Trimming removed 8 bases from V and 1 base from J; junction bases left unmatched: 7. The CDR3 covers 14 residues. The CDR3 nucleotides read TGTGCCAGCTCTGTGGCTAGCGGGTCCTACGAGCAGTACTTC. Translating gives CASSVASGSYEQYF.

The chain carries TRBV4-3 and TRBJ1-5; D ambiguous. V was pared by 4 bases and J by 6 bases, with 19 bases between. This CDR3 region has 16 residues. Germline loops: CDR1 LGHNA, CDR2 YSLEER. The chain's CDR3 is CASSPQWRINSQPQHF. CDR3 DNA: TGCGCCAGCAGCCCTCAATGGAGGATTAACAGTCAGCCCCAGCATTTT.

This clone was seen only a few times. The gene calls are TRBV5-1 and TRBJ2-3; TRBD2 matches 7 bases. This CDR3 contains 15 residues. Looked up from germline, CDR1 is SGHRS and CDR2 is YFSETQ. The ends lost 4 bases at V and 0 bases at J; junction bases unmatched: 5. The CDR3, as DNA: TGCGCCAGCAGCCCGAAAGCGGGGAGCACAGATACGCAGTATTTT. Its protein product is CASSPKAGSTDTQYF.

This clone occurred a few times. The genes are TRBV11-2 and TRBJ2-7; maybe TRBD2 (7 bases). Germline-derived CDR1 and CDR2 are SGHAT and FQNNGV. Trimming took 6 bases from V and 3 from J, leaving 18 bases between them. The CDR3 has 15 residues. The CDR3 loop reads CASSPRGGNFYEQYF. The CDR3 coding sequence is TGTGCCAGCAGTCCGAGGGGGGGCAACTTCTACGAGCAGTACTTC.

This chain uses TRBV10-3 with TRBJ2-1, with a weak D call TRBD1 (5 bases). The CDR3 sequence is 14 residues long. Looked up from germline, CDR1 is ENHRY and CDR2 is SYGVKD. V lost 2 bases and J lost 9, with 14 bases in between. The CDR3 spells CAISERSQVSEQFF. As DNA, the CDR3 is TGTGCCATCAGTGAGCGTTCACAGGTTAGTGAGCAGTTCTTC.

This clone was seen at least ten times. This rearrangement joins TRBV19 to TRBJ1-1; D unresolved. The CDR3 extends over 13 amino acids. Deletions cut 4 bases from V and 4 bases from J, with 10 bases between. Germline CDR1 and CDR2: LNHDA and SQIVND (reference sequence). CDR3 sequence (DNA): TGTGCCAGTAGTACTGTGGGCAGCACTGAAGCTTTCTTT. Its protein is CASSTVGSTEAFF.

The chain links TRBV7-2 to TRBJ2-5, with a tentative D call TRBD2 (6 bases). Germline loops: CDR1 SGHTA, CDR2 FQGNSA. The V end lost 2 bases, the J end lost 1 base, and 8 bases lay between the germline ends. The CDR3 is made up of 14 amino acids. The CDR3 coding sequence is TGTGCCAGCAGCTTAAGGAGGGTCCAAGAGACCCAGTACTTC. This encodes CASSLRRVQETQYF.

The chain is built from TRBV4-1 and TRBJ1-4, with 7 bases matching TRBD1. Germline trimming cut 4 bases from V and 8 bases from J; bases unmatched to any gene: 13. This CDR3 has 16 residues. Germline V gene sequence: CDR1 MGHRA, CDR2 YSYEKL. CDR3 residues: CASSPSTPGQTEKLFF. As DNA, the CDR3 is TGCGCCAGCAGCCCCTCTACCCCGGGACAGACGGAAAAACTGTTTTTT.

Regarding this clone: At one end, the junction sequence differs from germline, possibly due to a read error. CDR3 region: CASRLAGGPEDTQYF. In DNA, the CDR3 is TGTGCCAGCAGATTAGCGGGAGGGCCGGAAGATACGCAGTATTTT. The genes are TRBV7-8 and TRBJ2-3; 11 bases are shared with TRBD2. CDR1 SGHVS and CDR2 FQNEAQ come from the germline V gene. This CDR3 is built from 15 residues.